The rows below give T cell receptor beta chains drawn from one sample of a study of T cells expressing NK-cell markers. TCRdb reanalyzed the 5' RACE reads, giving one entry per CDR3 protein sequence and no DNA. This sample's table reports 350,000 to 400,000 distinct CDR3 sequences. Sequencing was performed on blood T cells: a sorted CD56 or NKG2C T cell subset, CD4+ or CD8+ T cells, or bulk PBMC T cells (not recorded which). The receptors here all came from a woman between 50 and 59 years old in good health. Both conserved end residues are part of each CDR3.

j_call,v_call,cdr3_aa
TRBJ1-1,TRBV24-1,CATSDNTEAFF
TRBJ1-2,TRBV12-3/TRBV12-4,CASLLHYGYTF
TRBJ2-5,TRBV5-1,CASGIGGVGETQYF
TRBJ2-2,TRBV5-1,CASSSSGRPGTGELFF
TRBJ1-4,TRBV27,CASSPTTGAINEKLFF
TRBJ2-3,TRBV12-3/TRBV12-4,CASAFGGRQADTQYF
TRBJ2-1,TRBV20-1,CSARVRRTINEQFF
TRBJ1-4,TRBV30,CAWSPTGQDREKLFF
TRBJ2-1,TRBV5-1,CASSPAGIAGLTYNEQFF
TRBJ2-1,TRBV7-7,CASSSSDYNEQFF
TRBJ2-3,TRBV12-3/TRBV12-4,CASSSPDRGTQYF
TRBJ2-2,TRBV13,CASSRGRLARNSNTGELFF
TRBJ2-1,TRBV19,CASRSPGTAVTFNEQFF
TRBJ2-7,TRBV10-2,CASRPGLTPSYEQYF
TRBJ1-1,TRBV29-1,CSVDSLTAEAFF
TRBJ2-2,TRBV3-1,CASSQVAPTGELFF
TRBJ2-5,TRBV5-1,CASSLFAGAEETQYF
TRBJ2-2,TRBV5-1,CASSLSSGLVGTGELFF
TRBJ2-1,TRBV20-1,CSASGLADSYSYNEQFF
TRBJ2-6,TRBV18,CASSPYTPTGGMGANVLTF
TRBJ2-3,TRBV3-1,CASSQGRTAFSTDTQYF
TRBJ2-1,TRBV27,CASSFSASNEQFF
TRBJ2-2,TRBV20-1,CSATTDFPPSNTGELFF
TRBJ2-2,TRBV5-1,CASSLLSGTGELFF
TRBJ2-3,TRBV7-9,CASSLVGRSPDDTQYF
TRBJ2-2,TRBV15,CATSRDLRRQRGGELFF
TRBJ2-5,TRBV4-1,CASSQDIREETQYF
TRBJ2-1,TRBV28,CASSTGDYNEQFF
TRBJ1-5,TRBV7-9,CASSQHNPEPQHF
TRBJ2-7,TRBV3-1,CASSHGPSWEQYF
TRBJ1-1,TRBV9,CASSAGGGTEAFF
TRBJ2-5,TRBV12-3/TRBV12-4,CASSFRAGAPHEGQYF
TRBJ2-6,TRBV20-1,CSARQARGPSSGANVLTF
TRBJ2-7,TRBV6-5,CASRPLAGPYEQYF
TRBJ2-1,TRBV29-1,CSVEDHLGLAGVSYNEQFF
TRBJ2-3,TRBV6-6,CASRPGSSTDTQYF
TRBJ2-1,TRBV20-1,CSARDLLAGESYNEQFF
TRBJ2-2,TRBV28,CASSLPRDRMEPNTGELFF